Below are 21 T cell receptor beta chains sequenced from a single sample in a study of cytomegalovirus exposure and HLA in healthy donors. The primer mix had 60 Vbeta and 13 Jbeta primers. Produced via immunoSEQ multiplex PCR; TCRdb's table is partial and in-frame only. Seen here are 150,000 to 200,000 clones, about 73% observed once, and the top ten hold around 14%. The material sequenced was PBMCs. These receptors originate from a woman in her 50s in good health and CMV-seropositive.

The chain uses TRBV2 and TRBJ1-5; maybe TRBD1 (5 bases). V was cut by 1 base and J by 3 bases, with 13 bases left in between. Germline V gene data show CDR1 as SNHLY and CDR2 as FYNNEI. CDR3 length: 16 residues. In nucleotides, the CDR3 is TGTGCCAGCAGTGAAGGCAGGGTTATGGTCAATCAGCCCCAGCATTTT. Its protein product is CASSEGRVMVNQPQHF.

This chain joins TRBV4-1 and TRBJ2-1; 7 nucleotides line up with TRBD1. Germline V gene lookup returns CDR1 MGHRA and CDR2 YSYEKL. The junction had 2 bases not matched to a gene; V was cut back by 1 base and J by 8 bases. This CDR3 spans 13 amino acids. CDR3 in DNA: TGCGCCAGCAGCCAAGGACAGGGATATGAGCAGTTCTTC. Translation: CASSQGQGYEQFF.

The chain uses TRBV6-1 and TRBJ1-5, with TRBD1 as a possible D gene (5 bases). V lost 1 base and J lost 1, with 17 bases in between. The CDR3 has 18 residues. Germline V gene data show CDR1 as MNHNS and CDR2 as SASEGT. The CDR3 protein is CASSEVGRERRSNQPQHF. The CDR3, as DNA: TGTGCCAGCAGTGAAGTGGGCAGGGAAAGGAGAAGCAATCAGCCCCAGCATTTT.

V and J are TRBV27 and TRBJ2-5; TRBD1 agrees at 7 bases. The J call may be wrong; the DNA end is better matched by TRBJ2-7. This CDR3 has 13 amino acids. Germline CDR1 MNHEY, CDR2 SMNVEV (reference sequence). CDR3 residues: CASSSQTGSEQYF. The CDR3 DNA follows: TGTGCCAGCAGTTCGCAGACAGGGAGCGAGCAGTACTTC.

The CDR3 is CASSGAGPQLYNEQFF. In DNA, the CDR3 is TGTGCCAGCAGTGGGGCGGGGCCCCAACTATACAATGAGCAGTTCTTC. This chain joins TRBV6-1 and TRBJ2-1; weak D call: TRBD2 (6 bases). The V end was cut by 4 bases, the J end by 4 bases, with 17 bases between. This CDR3 spans 16 amino acids. Germline-derived CDR1 and CDR2 are MNHNS and SASEGT.

CDR3 sequence: CASTRGNRNQPQHF. CDR3 in DNA: TGTGCCAGCACGAGGGGGAACAGGAATCAGCCCCAGCATTTT. V is TRBV2 and J is TRBJ1-5, with D maybe TRBD1 (6 bases). The CDR3 runs 14 residues. V was clipped by 7 bases and J by 4 bases, with 14 bases between them. Germline CDR1 reads SNHLY; CDR2 reads FYNNEI. The complete variable domain, with remaining parts taken from reference TRBV2 and TRBJ1-5, reads EPEVTQTPSHQVTQMGQEVILRCVPISNHLYFYWYRQILGQKVEFLVSFYNNEISEKSEIFDDQFSVERPDGSNFTLKIRSTKLEDSAMYFCASTRGNRNQPQHFGDGTRLSIL.

The V and J genes are TRBV7-8 and TRBJ1-4; TRBD1 matches 10 bases. V dropped 4 bases and J dropped 7; count of bases not matched to a gene: 3. The CDR3 contains 14 residues. Germline loops: CDR1 SGHVS, CDR2 FQNEAQ. Written as DNA, the CDR3 is TGTGCCAGCAGCTGGGACAGGGGTGGTGAAAAACTGTTTTTT. It codes for CASSWDRGGEKLFF.

V usage is TRBV5-1 and J usage is TRBJ1-1; 7 bases align to TRBD1. Unmatched junction bases numbered 4, after V lost 4 bases and J lost 1 base. This CDR3 region has 14 residues. CDR1 is SGHRS and CDR2 is YFSETQ in the germline V gene. The CDR3 region has the DNA TGCGCCAGCAGCCCGGGACAGAGGAACACTGAAGCTTTCTTT. Translated: CASSPGQRNTEAFF.

This rearrangement joins TRBV13 to TRBJ2-5; D is uncertain. The length of the CDR3 is 16 residues. V lost 5 bases and J 0 bases, leaving 16 bases between the germline ends. Germline values: CDR1 PRHDT, CDR2 FYEKMQ (reference sequence). CDR3 sequence reads: CASSPNLSHDQETQYF. The CDR3 region has the DNA TGTGCCAGCAGCCCCAACCTATCCCACGACCAAGAGACCCAGTACTTC.

CDR3 coding DNA: TGTGCCAGCAGCTTAAGGCTGGGGCAGATGAACACTGAAGCTTTCTTT. As protein: CASSLRLGQMNTEAFF. The chain carries TRBV7-9 and TRBJ1-1; a possible D gene is TRBD1 (5 bases). Germline CDR1 is SEHNR and CDR2 is FQNEAQ (reference sequence). Trimming left V 2 bases short and J 0 bases short, with 13 bases between. The CDR3 is made up of 16 amino acids.

The chain couples TRBV4-1 to TRBJ2-1; D perhaps matches TRBD2 (5 bases). The CDR3 is 15 amino acids. Between the trimmed V and J ends, which lost 4 bases and 9 bases, there was a span of 19 bases. The germline gives CDR1 MGHRA, CDR2 YSYEKL. CDR3 bases: TGCGCCAGCAGCCCCTTCGTGGACCGGGCGGGTGAGCAGTTCTTC. Encoded protein: CASSPFVDRAGEQFF.

V usage is TRBV9 and J usage is TRBJ2-3; D is possibly TRBD1 (5 bases). Germline V gives CDR1 SGDLS, CDR2 YYNGEE. There are 15 residues in the CDR3. Between the trimmed V and J ends, which lost 0 bases and 0 bases, there was a span of 8 bases. The DNA for the CDR3 is TGTGCCAGCAGCGTAGGTGGGGCAAGCACAGATACGCAGTATTTT. Translating gives CASSVGGASTDTQYF.

There are a few counts of this clone. The junction departs from the called germline gene at one end, perhaps through a read error. The CDR3 reads CASSQEGSEQYF. The CDR3 DNA is TGTGCCAGCAGCCAAGAGGGGAGCGAGCAGTACTTC. The chain carries TRBV4-1 and TRBJ2-7; D may correspond to TRBD1 or TRBD2 (5 bases each). The germline V gene has CDR1 MGHRA and CDR2 YSYEKL. CDR3 length equals 12 residues.

The chain uses TRBV9 and TRBJ1-3, with 10 nucleotides matching TRBD1. V was pared by 3 bases and J by 3 bases, with 6 bases of the junction left unmatched. Germline V gene data show CDR1 as SGDLS and CDR2 as YYNGEE. CDR3 length: 16 amino acids. For the CDR3, the DNA is TGTGCCAGCAGCGCCGGGGGACAGGGGCTTGGAAACACCATATATTTT. Translating gives CASSAGGQGLGNTIYF.

The chain combines TRBV29-1 with TRBJ2-3, with D perhaps matching TRBD1 (7 bases). V was trimmed by 6 bases and J by 2 bases, leaving 15 bases between them. Germline CDR1 reads SQVTM; CDR2 reads ANQGSEA. This CDR3 is built from 14 residues. The CDR3 nucleotides are TGCAGCGTACTCAGACAGGGACTCACAGATACGCAGTATTTT. Translating gives CSVLRQGLTDTQYF.

The chain combines TRBV4-2 with TRBJ2-2; weak D call: TRBD1 (5 bases). The CDR3 is 16 residues long. V was clipped by 6 bases and J by 0 bases, with 14 bases between them. Germline V gene data show CDR1 as LGHNA and CDR2 as YNFKEQ. CDR3 loop: CASRLTGTSNTGELFF. The CDR3 DNA sequence: TGTGCCAGCAGATTAACAGGCACTTCGAACACCGGGGAGCTGTTTTTT.

The chain has TRBV7-2 and TRBJ2-2, with 13 bases lining up with TRBD2. Per germline, CDR1 SGHTA and CDR2 FQGNSA. The CDR3 covers 14 residues. V shed 6 bases and J 5 bases; nucleotides not matched to a gene: 0. The CDR3 region is CASRGLAGTGELFF. DNA of the CDR3: TGTGCCAGCAGGGGACTAGCGGGGACCGGGGAGCTGTTTTTT.

V is TRBV9 and J is TRBJ1-3; no firm D call. The CDR3 totals 14 residues. Per the germline V gene, CDR1 is SGDLS and CDR2 is YYNGEE. With 0 bases removed from V and 1 base from J, the gap between germline ends came to 5 bases. For the CDR3, the DNA is TGTGCCAGCAGCGTAGGGAGTTCTGGAAACACCATATATTTT. Residues: CASSVGSSGNTIYF.

The rearrangement links TRBV7-6 to TRBJ2-3; 7 bases align to TRBD2. Germline CDR1 is SGHVS and CDR2 is FNYEAQ. V lost 1 base, J lost 3 bases, and 4 bases stayed unmatched. The CDR3 runs to 15 residues. The DNA for the CDR3 is TGTGCCAGCAGCTTAGGTGGGGGGGAAACAGATACGCAGTATTTT. Its translation is CASSLGGGETDTQYF.

V usage is TRBV15 and J usage is TRBJ1-5, with no clear D. CDR3 length: 13 residues. V shed 0 bases and J shed 10 bases, with 10 bases lying between them. Germline lookup yields CDR1 LNHNV and CDR2 YYDKDF (reference sequence). CDR3 protein: CATSRDQYEPQHF. The CDR3 DNA reads as TGTGCCACCAGCAGAGATCAGTACGAACCCCAGCATTTT.

The rearrangement uses TRBV5-6 and TRBJ2-7, with 8 nucleotides matching TRBD1. V was pared by 5 bases and J by 1 base, with 8 bases of the junction left unmatched. The CDR3 is made up of 15 amino acids. Germline V CDR1 and CDR2: SGHDT, YYEEEE. The CDR3 loop is CASSPGTGFSYEQYF. In DNA form, the CDR3 reads TGTGCCAGCAGTCCCGGGACAGGCTTTTCCTACGAGCAGTACTTC.